This TCR beta chain was profiled in a study of post-analysis software for immune sequencing data. In the study overall: Both relapsing-remitting and secondary progressive multiple sclerosis featured among the disease courses, as did progressive-relapsing multiple sclerosis. Study-level results: In patients, roughly five TRBV segments were more frequent than in controls, with TRBV5-6, TRBV5-1 and TRBV20-1 among them. People with multiple sclerosis had a significantly lower normalized Chao1 diversity than controls did. By F measure, samples from a shared preparation batch strongly co-clustered.

Concerning this clonotype: Its antigen is not known.

Prepared libraries of TCR beta cDNA carried unique molecular identifiers. TCRdb used MiXCR to reprocess the PCR reads, holding one entry per CDR3 protein. The data contain roughly 650,000 distinct CDR3 sequences, 55% to 70% of them singletons. This CDR3 is 15 amino acids long. Germline loops: CDR1 LNHNV, CDR2 YYDKDF (reference sequence). Trimming removed 0 bases from V and 4 bases from J, with 12 bases in between. The V call is TRBV15, the J call TRBJ2-5; the D is unclear. The sequenced material came from blood. The sequence was collected from a girl aged 2-10 years with multiple sclerosis. This CDR3 is CATSREWLTGETQYF. The CDR3, as DNA: TGTGCCACCAGCAGAGAATGGTTGACGGGAGAGACCCAGTACTTC.